The 14 T cell receptor beta chains presented below share a single source sample, sequenced in a study of OX40 agonist ivuxolimab in advanced cancers. Data came from immunoSEQ multiplex PCR; TCRdb stores just in-frame clones and leaves some out. Here the sample spans approximately 70,000 clones, 90% to 95% being singletons. The starting material was CD4+ or CD8+ T cells sorted from blood, obtained in a trial of the OX40 agonist ivuxolimab. These receptors originate from an adult with an advanced solid tumor such as melanoma, head and neck, liver or kidney cancer.

The chain joins TRBV4-3 to TRBJ1-3; no clear D. Germline CDR1 reads LGHNA; CDR2 reads YSLEER. This CDR3 spans 18 amino acids. V was clipped by 1 base and J by 2 bases, with 18 bases between them. CDR3 DNA sequence: TGCGCCAGCAGCCAAGGAGGACGTCAGACGCTCCCTGGAAACACCATATATTTT. Protein sequence: CASSQGGRQTLPGNTIYF.

V gene TRBV18 combines with J gene TRBJ2-5; 10 bases fit TRBD2. V lost 4 bases to trimming and J lost 5 bases; unmatched junction nucleotides: 13. The germline CDR1 and CDR2 sequences are KGHSH and LQKENI. This CDR3 is 17 amino acids long. DNA for the CDR3: TGTGCCAGCTCACTGAGACCAGCGGGAGGGCCGCAGGAGACCCAGTACTTC. Its translation is CASSLRPAGGPQETQYF.

V usage is TRBV4-3 and J usage is TRBJ1-6, with TRBD1 matching over 10 bases. The germline CDR1 and CDR2 sequences are LGHNA and YSLEER. The V and J ends lost 6 bases and 12 bases, in that order; junction bases with no gene match: 8. The CDR3 is made up of 14 amino acids. CDR3 sequence reads: CASRAGTGVGPLHF. The DNA of the CDR3 is TGCGCCAGCAGGGCCGGGACAGGGGTAGGACCCCTCCACTTT.

J is TRBJ2-1 and V is TRBV27; 8 positions match TRBD2. Trimming cost V 4 bases and J 5 bases; bases outside gene matches: 4. The germline V gene encodes CDR1 MNHEY and CDR2 SMNVEV (reference sequence). This CDR3 has 14 amino acids. The CDR3 sequence is CASSWGLGNNEQFF. CDR3 nucleotides: TGTGCCAGCAGTTGGGGACTAGGGAACAATGAGCAGTTCTTC.

This chain uses TRBV4-3 with TRBJ2-2; possible D gene TRBD2, 6 bases. Germline CDR1 is LGHNA and CDR2 is YSLEER. Deletions cut 4 bases from V and 2 bases from J, with 11 bases between. This CDR3 contains 15 residues. CDR3 sequence reads: CASSRWDSNTGELFF. The DNA for the CDR3 is TGCGCCAGCAGCCGTTGGGACTCCAACACCGGGGAGCTGTTTTTT.

The V call is TRBV5-4, the J call TRBJ1-2, with 7 nucleotides matching TRBD1. The germline V gene encodes CDR1 SGHNT and CDR2 YYREEE (reference sequence). J gave up 3 bases and V 4 bases, and 12 bases lay outside the gene matches. The CDR3 spans 16 residues. Written as DNA, the CDR3 is TGTGCCAGCAGCCTGATACCCCAGGGGGTCGACTATGGCTACACCTTC. This translates into CASSLIPQGVDYGYTF.

The chain links TRBV9 to TRBJ1-4, with D hard to call. Germline CDR1 reads SGDLS; CDR2 reads YYNGEE. The CDR3 spans 15 residues. The V and J ends lost 4 bases and 8 bases respectively, with 18 bases between them. The CDR3 coding sequence is TGTGCCAGCAGCTCAGAGGCGGGGTCGGGGGAAAAACTGTTTTTT. Translated, it gives CASSSEAGSGEKLFF.

The chain joins TRBV28 to TRBJ2-1; TRBD1 aligns across 7 bases. This CDR3 is 15 amino acids long. V was clipped by 5 bases and J by 4 bases; unmatched bases: 8. Looked up from germline, CDR1 is MDHEN and CDR2 is SYDVKM. In nucleotides, the CDR3 is TGTGCCAGCAGTACCGGGACAGATTCTTACAATGAGCAGTTCTTC. It is translated as CASSTGTDSYNEQFF. Full variable domain (missing parts from reference TRBV28 and TRBJ2-1): DVKVTQSSRYLVKRTGEKVFLECVQDMDHENMFWYRQDPGLGLRLIYFSYDVKMKEKGDIPEGYSVSREKKERFSLILESASTNQTSMYLCASSTGTDSYNEQFFGPGTRLTVL.

The chain employs TRBV7-9 and TRBJ1-1; D is uncertain. CDR3 length equals 15 residues. The V end was cut by 2 bases, the J end by 10 bases, with 20 bases between. Germline-derived CDR1 and CDR2 are SEHNR and FQNEAQ (reference sequence). This chain's CDR3 is CASSLMPSAGIGAFF. The CDR3 DNA reads as TGTGCCAGCAGCTTAATGCCCTCGGCGGGGATAGGAGCTTTCTTT.

The chain has TRBV7-9 and TRBJ1-2; 8 nucleotides match TRBD1. The junction had 10 bases not matched to a gene; V was cut back by 0 bases and J by 4 bases. CDR1 and CDR2 from the germline V gene are SEHNR and FQNEAQ (reference sequence). The length of the CDR3 is 17 residues. CDR3 DNA: TGTGCCAGCAGCTTAGCCTCCAGGGCGACAGGGGTCTATGGCTACACCTTC. Translation gives CASSLASRATGVYGYTF.

V usage is TRBV29-1 and J usage is TRBJ1-2; perhaps TRBD1 as D (6 bases). In germline, CDR1 is SQVTM, CDR2 ANQGSEA. The CDR3 length is 15 residues. V was shortened by 1 base and J by 7 bases, with 19 bases between the two germline ends. CDR3 bases: TGCAGCGTTGAAGCTGGTTTCAGGGGCCGATTTGGCTACACCTTC. It is translated as CSVEAGFRGRFGYTF.

V usage is TRBV5-8 and J usage is TRBJ2-7; TRBD2 is a possible D gene (5 bases). Trimming removed 4 bases from V and 9 bases from J, with 17 bases in between. The CDR3 is 13 residues long. CDR1 and CDR2 (germline): SGHTS, YDEGEE. The CDR3 sequence is CASSALDSGGQYF. In DNA form, the CDR3 reads TGTGCCAGCAGCGCTTTGGACTCCGGTGGGCAGTACTTC.

This clone was counted a single time. The rearrangement uses TRBV29-1 and TRBJ1-4; a possible D gene is TRBD1 (6 bases). The length of the CDR3 is 15 residues. Deletions cut 6 bases from V and 5 bases from J, with 19 bases between. In germline, CDR1 is SQVTM, CDR2 ANQGSEA. The DNA for the CDR3 is TGCAGCGTAAGGGGGGATGTAAAGGGAAATGAAAAACTGTTTTTT. Its protein is CSVRGDVKGNEKLFF.

The chain uses TRBV28 and TRBJ2-7, with D unclear. The CDR3 has 16 amino acids. The V end was cut by 5 bases, the J end by 0 bases, with 17 bases between. Germline V gives CDR1 MDHEN, CDR2 SYDVKM. CDR3 region: CASSPPLWPTSYEQYF. DNA of the CDR3: TGTGCCAGCAGTCCACCATTGTGGCCGACCTCCTACGAGCAGTACTTC.